The rows below give T cell receptor beta chains drawn from one sample of a study of human T cells and chemical hapten exposure. MiXCR, run by TCRdb on the RACE reads, gives a single entry per CDR3 protein. The profile covers around 330,000 distinct CDR3 sequences, with 5% to 6.5% appearing a single time and roughly 8.2% taken by the ten largest. The sample was whole blood, taken in connection with sensitization to the hapten diphenylcyclopropenone (DPC). The origin of the receptors is a woman younger than 35 with alopecia areata. Some clones in this sample may be carry-over from other donors' samples. Each CDR3 is given with its conserved first and last residue. The order of the fields is clone size, V gene, J gene, D gene, CDR3 length, CDR3 DNA, CDR3 protein. D genes are given only for firm matches. Expanded clones get a size class; other rows say once, few or many, or leave the size out.

>many|TRBV4-3|TRBJ2-3|TRBD1|15
TGCGCCAGCAGCCAGAGACAGGGGACTGCAGATACGCAGTATTTT
CASSQRQGTADTQYF
>few|TRBV6-2/TRBV6-3|TRBJ2-1|.|12
TGTGCCAGCAGTTCTGTCTACAATGAGCAGTTCTTC
CASSSVYNEQFF
>many|TRBV4-1|TRBJ1-1|TRBD1|15
TGCGCCAGCAGCCAAGGTACAGGGGGCAGGTCTGAAGCTTTCTTT
CASSQGTGGRSEAFF
>many|TRBV4-1|TRBJ1-2|.|14
TGCGCCAGCAGCCAAGTGGGACTGAGCTATGGCTACACCTTC
CASSQVGLSYGYTF
>few|TRBV6-5|TRBJ2-3|.|16
TGTGCCAGCAGCTTGCAGCCCCGGGGCAGCACAGATACGCAGTATTTT
CASSLQPRGSTDTQYF
>many|TRBV29-1|TRBJ1-1|TRBD1|18
TGCAGCGTTGACTCCGGCGGGGGGACAGGGCTAATGAACACTGAAGCTTTCTTT
CSVDSGGGTGLMNTEAFF
>few|TRBV6-5|TRBJ2-2|.|16
TGTGCCAGCAGTAGGGGGGAATTCGGCTCGGGCGGGGAGCTGTTTTTT
CASSRGEFGSGGELFF
>many|TRBV10-3|TRBJ2-5|TRBD1|17
TGTGCCATCAGTGAGTCCCACAGGGGGGTCACACCAGAGACCCAGTACTTC
CAISESHRGVTPETQYF
>many|TRBV5-5|TRBJ2-5|.|13
TGTGCCAGCAGCCGGGACGCTGGAGAGACCCAGTACTTC
CASSRDAGETQYF
>many|TRBV18|TRBJ2-5|.|14
TGTGCCAGCTCTCCGGGACTCAGCCAAGAGACCCAGTACTTC
CASSPGLSQETQYF
>few|TRBV6-2/TRBV6-3|TRBJ1-3|.|12
TGTGCATCTTCTACCTCTGGAAACACCATATATTTT
CASSTSGNTIYF
>.|TRBV12-3/TRBV12-4|TRBJ1-1|TRBD1|14
TGTGCCAGCACCCCCCAGGGGGCGGATACTGAAGCTTTCTTT
CASTPQGADTEAFF
>many|TRBV15|TRBJ2-4|.|16
TGTGCCACCAGCAGAGAGGTTGTTGGGGGCGCAGACATTCAGTACTTC
CATSREVVGGADIQYF
>few|TRBV5-1|TRBJ1-5|.|15
TGCGCCAGCAGCTTTTCCGGGGGCCGGGCCCAGCCCCAGCATTTT
CASSFSGGRAQPQHF
>.|TRBV7-2|TRBJ2-3|TRBD2|14
TGTGCCAGTAAAAGCGGGGGGGCGAGAGATACGCAGTATTTT
CASKSGGARDTQYF
>many|TRBV20-1|TRBJ2-4|.|15
TGCAGTGCTAGAGACTACAGGGACGGGGAAAGCATTCAGTACTTC
CSARDYRDGESIQYF
>.|TRBV20-1|TRBJ1-1|.|14
TGCAGTGCTAGAGATCCAATAGGGGCCACTGAAGCTTTCTTT
CSARDPIGATEAFF
>.|TRBV28|TRBJ2-3|.|18
TGTGCCAGCATCCCAAGTCCCCTAGGGGGGGGCCAGGCAGATACGCAGTATTTT
CASIPSPLGGGQADTQYF
>many|TRBV6-1|TRBJ2-7|.|16
TGTGCCAGCATTCAAGAGGCGGCAGGGAGGTTCTACGAGCAGTACTTC
CASIQEAAGRFYEQYF
>.|TRBV27|TRBJ1-2|TRBD1|14
TGTGCCAGCAGTCCCCAGGGACAGGGGATAGGCTACACCTTC
CASSPQGQGIGYTF
>.|TRBV10-3|TRBJ2-3|.|15
TGTGCCATCAGCTTGGGACATCACCAGGGAGATACGCAGTATTTT
CAISLGHHQGDTQYF
>few|TRBV20-1|TRBJ1-2|.|13
TGCAGTGCCCGGGACGGAACTAACTATGGCTACACCTTC
CSARDGTNYGYTF
>many|TRBV15|TRBJ1-5|.|13
TGTGCCACCAGCAGAGTTAGGAATCAGCCCCAGCATTTT
CATSRVRNQPQHF
>.|TRBV6-2/TRBV6-3|TRBJ2-7|.|13
TGTGCCAGCGACCGTGGTAGGGTCTACGAGCAGTACTTC
CASDRGRVYEQYF
>.|TRBV20-1|TRBJ2-2|TRBD1|16
TGCAGTGCTAGACCGCCGGGACAGTCCCTCACCGGGGAGCTGTTTTTT
CSARPPGQSLTGELFF
>few|TRBV4-3|TRBJ1-2|.|15
TGCGCCAGCAGCCAAGAACAGGGCGTTGACTATGGCTACACCTTC
CASSQEQGVDYGYTF
>many|TRBV7-9|TRBJ1-1|.|13
TGTGCCAGCAGCTTAGCCTCGCCAAAAGAAGCTTTCTTT
CASSLASPKEAFF
>many|TRBV6-2/TRBV6-3|TRBJ2-3|.|15
TGTGCCAGCAGTCAACCAAGATCCGTTACAGATACGCAGTATTTT
CASSQPRSVTDTQYF
>few|TRBV13|TRBJ2-7|.|14
TGTGCCAGCAGCGGGGCGGGGACACCCTACGAGCAGTACTTC
CASSGAGTPYEQYF
>.|TRBV10-3|TRBJ2-3|TRBD2|15
TGTGCCAGAAGCGGGGGCGCGGGGGATGAAGATACGCAGTATTTT
CARSGGAGDEDTQYF
>many|TRBV3-1|TRBJ1-5|TRBD1|14
TGTGCCAGCAGCTGGACAGGGGGCGATCAGCCCCAGCATTTT
CASSWTGGDQPQHF
>.|TRBV20-1|TRBJ1-2|TRBD1|13
TGCAGTGCGTGGACAGGGGGCAGCTATGGCTACACCTTC
CSAWTGGSYGYTF
>.|TRBV28|TRBJ2-7|.|15
TGTGCCAGCGAGCGATCCGGGACTCTTCTCAGAGAGCAGTACTTC
CASERSGTLLREQYF
>few|TRBV5-4|TRBJ2-3|TRBD2|16
TGTGCCAGCAGCTCCGGGACTAGCGGTTTCCTAGATACGCAGTATTTT
CASSSGTSGFLDTQYF
>.|TRBV28|TRBJ1-2|.|13
TGTGCCAGCAGCCCTAGTTATAACTATGGCTACACCTTC
CASSPSYNYGYTF
>.|TRBV4-1|TRBJ2-1|.|16
TGCGCCAGCAGCGCGCGGACCTTACAGGTTTACAATGAGCAGTTCTTC
CASSARTLQVYNEQFF
>many|TRBV13|TRBJ1-2|.|14
TGTGCCAGCAGCACCCTTGAGGGCCGGTTTGGCTACACCTTC
CASSTLEGRFGYTF
>few|TRBV5-1|TRBJ1-6|TRBD1|15
TGCGCCAGCAGCTTGGGGACAGGGGAGCGATCACCCCTCCACTTT
CASSLGTGERSPLHF
>.|TRBV18|TRBJ2-5|TRBD1|16
TGTGCCAGCTCACCACTGGGACAGGGGCGTCAAGAGACCCAGTACTTC
CASSPLGQGRQETQYF
>many|TRBV7-9|TRBJ2-7|TRBD2|13
TGTGCCAGCAGCTTAAGCGGGGGGTACGAGCAGTACTTC
CASSLSGGYEQYF
>.|TRBV2|TRBJ2-3|.|14
TGTGCCAGCAGGAGCGGTCCTAGCACAGATACGCAGTATTTT
CASRSGPSTDTQYF
>many|TRBV5-5|TRBJ2-3|TRBD2|17
TGTGCCAGCAGCCTAGGGAGACTAGCGGGGGCCAGAGATACGCAGTATTTT
CASSLGRLAGARDTQYF
>.|TRBV18|TRBJ1-5|TRBD1|16
TGTGCCAGCTCACCACCGGCAGGACAGGGCCGTCAGCCCCAGCATTTT
CASSPPAGQGRQPQHF
>few|TRBV12-3/TRBV12-4|TRBJ1-1|.|12
TGTGCCAGCAGTCGACAGACCATTGAAGCTTTCTTT
CASSRQTIEAFF
>.|TRBV6-5|TRBJ1-1|TRBD1|15
TGTGCCAGCTTTGGGACAGGGGTGATGGACACTGAAGCTTTCTTT
CASFGTGVMDTEAFF
>many|TRBV5-1|TRBJ2-5|TRBD1|17
TGCGCCAGCAGCTTGGCCTTGGAGGACAGGTTAAAAGAGACCCAGTACTTC
CASSLALEDRLKETQYF
>.|TRBV2|TRBJ2-3|TRBD1|15
TGTGCCAGTAATACTCCGGGACAGGGTTTTAATACGCAGTATTTT
CASNTPGQGFNTQYF
>few|TRBV28|TRBJ2-5|.|13
TGTGCCAGCAGTTTCTCCTACCAAGAGACCCAGTACTTC
CASSFSYQETQYF
>few|TRBV20-1|TRBJ2-3|.|15
TGCAGTGCTAGAGATAGTCCCCTCAACATAGATACGCAGTATTTT
CSARDSPLNIDTQYF
>many|TRBV6-2/TRBV6-3|TRBJ1-2|.|8
TGTGCAGCCGGGACAAACACCTTC
CAAGTNTF
>many|TRBV14|TRBJ2-3|.|16
TGTGCCAGCAGCCAAGGAGGCGGGTTCCTGACAGATACGCAGTATTTT
CASSQGGGFLTDTQYF